Listed below are T cell receptor beta chains from one sample, sequenced in a study of blood T cell repertoires in COVID-19. Libraries were prepared by immunoSEQ multiplex PCR; TCRdb keeps only in-frame clonotypes and omits some of them. This sample has 300,000 to 400,000 clones, with over 75% found just once. The specimen was PBMCs or T cells enriched from blood (not recorded which). All receptors come from a man in his late teens or twenties who had recovered from COVID-19. Both conserved end residues are part of each CDR3. D genes are given only for firm matches. Size is omitted from some rows. Given values are once, few, many or a class for expanded clones.

V gene: TRBV9
clone size: -
J gene: TRBJ2-7
D gene: -
CDR3 protein: CASSPRGSAYEQYF
CDR3 DNA: TGTGCCAGCAGCCCAAGAGGGAGCGCCTACGAGCAGTACTTC

V gene: TRBV6-5
clone size: -
J gene: TRBJ2-7
D gene: TRBD1
CDR3 protein: CASRETGTYEQYF
CDR3 DNA: TGTGCCAGCAGGGAGACAGGGACCTACGAGCAGTACTTC

V gene: TRBV7-9
clone size: -
J gene: TRBJ2-5
D gene: -
CDR3 protein: CASSLEPGKETQYF
CDR3 DNA: TGTGCCAGCAGCTTAGAGCCAGGGAAAGAGACCCAGTACTTC

V gene: TRBV11-2
clone size: -
J gene: TRBJ2-1
D gene: -
CDR3 protein: CASSRVTSGYNEQFF
CDR3 DNA: TGTGCCAGCAGTAGAGTTACCTCGGGGTACAATGAGCAGTTCTTC

V gene: TRBV12-3/TRBV12-4
clone size: -
J gene: TRBJ1-1
D gene: -
CDR3 protein: CASSWGTPPEAFF
CDR3 DNA: TGTGCCAGCAGTTGGGGGACACCGCCCGAAGCTTTCTTT

V gene: TRBV19
clone size: -
J gene: TRBJ2-2
D gene: -
CDR3 protein: CASLGRGLLRELFF
CDR3 DNA: TGTGCCAGCTTAGGAAGGGGCCTATTGCGGGAGCTGTTTTTT

V gene: TRBV29-1
clone size: -
J gene: TRBJ2-7
D gene: -
CDR3 protein: CSVVSGSYEQYF
CDR3 DNA: TGCAGCGTTGTTTCGGGATCCTACGAGCAGTACTTC

V gene: TRBV30
clone size: -
J gene: TRBJ1-2
D gene: TRBD1
CDR3 protein: CAWSSTGGDNYYGYTF
CDR3 DNA: TGTGCCTGGAGTAGCACAGGGGGCGATAATTACTATGGCTACACCTTC

V gene: TRBV27
clone size: -
J gene: TRBJ2-7
D gene: TRBD1
CDR3 protein: CASSSTRTGGYEQYF
CDR3 DNA: TGTGCCAGCAGTTCTACACGGACAGGGGGCTACGAGCAGTACTTC

V gene: TRBV5-1
clone size: -
J gene: TRBJ1-6
D gene: TRBD1
CDR3 protein: CASSSDREFSPLHF
CDR3 DNA: TGCGCCAGCAGCTCGGACAGGGAATTTTCACCCCTCCACTTT

V gene: TRBV9
clone size: -
J gene: TRBJ2-5
D gene: TRBD1
CDR3 protein: CASSPGGGGETQYF
CDR3 DNA: TGTGCCAGCAGCCCAGGGGGCGGAGGAGAGACCCAGTACTTC

V gene: TRBV5-8
clone size: -
J gene: TRBJ2-5
D gene: -
CDR3 protein: CASSIQEGRRETQYF
CDR3 DNA: TGTGCCAGCAGCATCCAGGAGGGCCGGAGAGAGACCCAGTACTTC

V gene: TRBV27
clone size: few
J gene: TRBJ2-7
D gene: -
CDR3 protein: CASSLAGPLYEQYF
CDR3 DNA: TGTGCCAGCAGTTTAGCGGGACCTCTCTACGAGCAGTACTTC

V gene: TRBV5-1
clone size: -
J gene: TRBJ2-2
D gene: TRBD2
CDR3 protein: CASSFRLATPNTGELFF
CDR3 DNA: TGCGCCAGCAGCTTTAGACTAGCGACCCCGAACACCGGGGAGCTGTTTTTT

V gene: TRBV13
clone size: -
J gene: TRBJ2-3
D gene: -
CDR3 protein: CASSAREGRTDTQYF
CDR3 DNA: TGTGCCAGCAGCGCTCGAGAGGGTAGAACAGATACGCAGTATTTT

V gene: TRBV28
clone size: few
J gene: TRBJ2-7
D gene: TRBD1
CDR3 protein: CASSLPDRGYEQYF
CDR3 DNA: TGTGCCAGCAGTTTACCGGACAGGGGCTACGAGCAGTACTTC

V gene: TRBV3-1/TRBV3-2
clone size: -
J gene: TRBJ2-2
D gene: TRBD1
CDR3 protein: CASSQGGRTGANTGELFF
CDR3 DNA: TGTGCCAGCAGCCAAGGAGGGCGGACAGGCGCTAACACCGGGGAGCTGTTTTTT

V gene: TRBV5-4
clone size: -
J gene: TRBJ2-1
D gene: TRBD2
CDR3 protein: CASSYGLSGGYNEQFF
CDR3 DNA: TGTGCCAGCAGCTATGGCCTTAGCGGGGGATACAATGAGCAGTTCTTC

V gene: TRBV5-1
clone size: -
J gene: TRBJ2-1
D gene: -
CDR3 protein: CASSLTLTGNNEQFF
CDR3 DNA: TGCGCCAGCAGCTTAACATTGACGGGGAACAATGAGCAGTTCTTC

V gene: TRBV5-1
clone size: few
J gene: TRBJ1-2
D gene: TRBD1
CDR3 protein: CASSLGTGVKYGYTF
CDR3 DNA: TGCGCCAGCAGCCTCGGGACAGGGGTGAAGTATGGCTACACCTTC

V gene: TRBV2
clone size: -
J gene: TRBJ2-5
D gene: -
CDR3 protein: CASSGAQETQYF
CDR3 DNA: TGTGCCAGCAGTGGGGCCCAAGAGACCCAGTACTTC

V gene: TRBV19
clone size: once
J gene: TRBJ2-5
D gene: TRBD2
CDR3 protein: CASSPGLAGGQETQYF
CDR3 DNA: TGTGCCAGTAGTCCGGGACTAGCGGGGGGACAAGAGACCCAGTACTTC

V gene: TRBV6-5
clone size: -
J gene: TRBJ2-1
D gene: -
CDR3 protein: CASRSSSENNEQFF
CDR3 DNA: TGTGCCAGCAGAAGTTCCAGCGAGAACAATGAGCAGTTCTTC

V gene: TRBV30
clone size: -
J gene: TRBJ2-2
D gene: -
CDR3 protein: CAWNNQGLGELFF
CDR3 DNA: TGTGCCTGGAACAACCAGGGGCTCGGGGAGCTGTTTTTT

V gene: TRBV7-9
clone size: once
J gene: TRBJ1-2
D gene: -
CDR3 protein: CASSLEGANYGYTF
CDR3 DNA: TGTGCCAGCAGCTTAGAGGGAGCTAACTATGGCTACACCTTC

V gene: TRBV24-1
clone size: -
J gene: TRBJ2-6
D gene: -
CDR3 protein: CATSDFATGTGANVLTF
CDR3 DNA: TGTGCCACCAGTGATTTTGCCACAGGGACTGGGGCCAACGTCCTGACTTTC

V gene: TRBV21-1
clone size: -
J gene: TRBJ1-1
D gene: -
CDR3 protein: CASSSRRLRDRGMNTEAFF
CDR3 DNA: TGTGCCAGCAGCTCGAGGAGACTCCGGGACAGGGGCATGAACACTGAAGCTTTCTTT

V gene: TRBV7-8
clone size: -
J gene: TRBJ1-2
D gene: -
CDR3 protein: CASSVDRADYGYTF
CDR3 DNA: TGTGCCAGCAGCGTAGACAGAGCTGACTATGGCTACACCTTC

V gene: TRBV5-1
clone size: -
J gene: TRBJ2-3
D gene: -
CDR3 protein: CASSQEGSTDTQYF
CDR3 DNA: TGCGCCAGCAGCCAGGAGGGGAGCACAGATACGCAGTATTTT

V gene: TRBV2
clone size: -
J gene: TRBJ2-7
D gene: TRBD2
CDR3 protein: CASSFRGSSYEQYF
CDR3 DNA: TGTGCCAGCAGTTTCCGCGGGAGCTCCTACGAGCAGTACTTC

V gene: TRBV6-1
clone size: few
J gene: TRBJ1-2
D gene: -
CDR3 protein: CASSESYSRGYGYTF
CDR3 DNA: TGTGCCAGCAGTGAGTCGTATTCGCGCGGCTATGGCTACACCTTC

V gene: TRBV18
clone size: -
J gene: TRBJ2-7
D gene: -
CDR3 protein: CASSPKEAYEQYF
CDR3 DNA: TGTGCCAGCTCTCCCAAAGAGGCCTACGAGCAGTACTTC

V gene: TRBV27
clone size: -
J gene: TRBJ2-5
D gene: TRBD1
CDR3 protein: CASSSGTGLETQYF
CDR3 DNA: TGTGCCAGCAGTTCCGGGACAGGGTTGGAGACCCAGTACTTC

V gene: TRBV28
clone size: -
J gene: TRBJ1-1
D gene: -
CDR3 protein: CASSPQGRPDKEAFF
CDR3 DNA: TGTGCCAGCAGCCCACAGGGACGACCCGACAAAGAAGCTTTCTTT

V gene: TRBV7-3
clone size: -
J gene: TRBJ2-5
D gene: -
CDR3 protein: CASSLRGSQETQYF
CDR3 DNA: TGTGCCAGCAGCCTCCGGGGGTCCCAAGAGACCCAGTACTTC

V gene: TRBV3-1/TRBV3-2
clone size: -
J gene: TRBJ2-2
D gene: TRBD2
CDR3 protein: CASSQVGRANTGELFF
CDR3 DNA: TGTGCCAGCAGCCAAGTCGGGAGGGCGAACACCGGGGAGCTGTTTTTT

V gene: TRBV5-1
clone size: -
J gene: TRBJ2-2
D gene: -
CDR3 protein: CASSPTQTNTGELFF
CDR3 DNA: TGCGCCAGCAGCCCGACCCAGACAAACACCGGGGAGCTGTTTTTT

V gene: TRBV7-3
clone size: once
J gene: TRBJ2-3
D gene: -
CDR3 protein: CASSSPGGTSTDTQYF
CDR3 DNA: TGTGCCAGCAGCTCCCCCGGCGGGACTAGCACAGATACGCAGTATTTT

V gene: TRBV28
clone size: -
J gene: TRBJ1-2
D gene: TRBD1
CDR3 protein: CASSQQGSPYGYTF
CDR3 DNA: TGTGCCAGTTCGCAACAGGGGAGTCCCTATGGCTACACCTTC

V gene: TRBV6-6
clone size: -
J gene: TRBJ1-3
D gene: TRBD1
CDR3 protein: CASSRDRGQRGGNTIYF
CDR3 DNA: TGTGCCAGCAGTCGGGACAGGGGGCAAAGGGGGGGAAACACCATATATTTT

V gene: TRBV2
clone size: -
J gene: TRBJ2-2
D gene: -
CDR3 protein: CASRIGGGELFF
CDR3 DNA: TGTGCCAGCAGGATCGGGGGAGGGGAGCTGTTTTTT

V gene: TRBV19
clone size: -
J gene: TRBJ2-6
D gene: -
CDR3 protein: CASRGGDSGANVLTF
CDR3 DNA: TGTGCCAGTAGAGGCGGAGACTCTGGGGCCAACGTCCTGACTTTC

V gene: TRBV25-1
clone size: -
J gene: TRBJ2-7
D gene: TRBD2
CDR3 protein: CASSLLAGAEQYF
CDR3 DNA: TGTGCCAGCAGTTTACTAGCGGGAGCCGAGCAGTACTTC

V gene: TRBV7-9
clone size: -
J gene: TRBJ1-1
D gene: -
CDR3 protein: CASSLESGTEAFF
CDR3 DNA: TGTGCCAGCAGCTTAGAGAGTGGCACTGAAGCTTTCTTT

V gene: TRBV6-1
clone size: -
J gene: TRBJ2-7
D gene: TRBD1
CDR3 protein: CASSDRARGYREDYEQYF
CDR3 DNA: TGTGCCAGCAGTGATCGGGCCAGGGGGTATCGAGAAGACTACGAGCAGTACTTC

V gene: TRBV11-2
clone size: -
J gene: TRBJ1-6
D gene: -
CDR3 protein: CASSLGGGNSPLHF
CDR3 DNA: TGTGCCAGCAGCTTAGGGGGGGGAAATTCACCCCTCCACTTT

V gene: TRBV29-1
clone size: -
J gene: TRBJ2-7
D gene: -
CDR3 protein: CSVVAPRGEQYF
CDR3 DNA: TGCAGCGTTGTTGCTCCCCGGGGAGAGCAGTACTTC

V gene: TRBV5-1
clone size: -
J gene: TRBJ2-3
D gene: TRBD1
CDR3 protein: CASRINPGQGADTQYF
CDR3 DNA: TGCGCCAGCAGAATTAACCCGGGACAGGGGGCAGATACGCAGTATTTT

V gene: TRBV10-3
clone size: once
J gene: TRBJ2-5
D gene: TRBD2
CDR3 protein: CAISESVSGGRQETQYF
CDR3 DNA: TGTGCCATCAGTGAGTCGGTTAGCGGGGGAAGACAAGAGACCCAGTACTTC

V gene: TRBV6-2/TRBV6-3
clone size: -
J gene: TRBJ1-3
D gene: -
CDR3 protein: CASSYTVPSGNTIYF
CDR3 DNA: TGTGCCAGCAGTTACACTGTCCCCTCTGGAAACACCATATATTTT

V gene: TRBV12-5
clone size: -
J gene: TRBJ1-1
D gene: TRBD1
CDR3 protein: CASGLERGTGYTEAFF
CDR3 DNA: TGTGCTAGTGGTTTGGAGCGGGGGACAGGGTACACTGAAGCTTTCTTT

V gene: TRBV3-1/TRBV3-2
clone size: -
J gene: TRBJ2-7
D gene: -
CDR3 protein: CASSPGYHYEQYF
CDR3 DNA: TGTGCCAGCAGCCCAGGGTACCACTACGAGCAGTACTTC

V gene: TRBV19
clone size: -
J gene: TRBJ1-6
D gene: -
CDR3 protein: CASSMGLDTIYSPLHF
CDR3 DNA: TGTGCCAGTAGTATGGGATTGGACACGATTTATTCACCCCTCCACTTT

V gene: TRBV7-6
clone size: -
J gene: TRBJ1-4
D gene: TRBD1
CDR3 protein: CASSSRTGSSEKLFF
CDR3 DNA: TGTGCCAGCAGCTCCCGGACAGGGTCGTCTGAAAAACTGTTTTTT

V gene: TRBV7-8
clone size: -
J gene: TRBJ1-2
D gene: TRBD1
CDR3 protein: CASSPSSHPGQIYGYTF
CDR3 DNA: TGTGCCAGCAGCCCCTCATCCCACCCGGGACAGATCTATGGCTACACCTTC

V gene: TRBV25-1
clone size: -
J gene: TRBJ1-3
D gene: -
CDR3 protein: CASSSTGSGNTIYF
CDR3 DNA: TGTGCCAGCAGTAGTACAGGCTCTGGAAACACCATATATTTT